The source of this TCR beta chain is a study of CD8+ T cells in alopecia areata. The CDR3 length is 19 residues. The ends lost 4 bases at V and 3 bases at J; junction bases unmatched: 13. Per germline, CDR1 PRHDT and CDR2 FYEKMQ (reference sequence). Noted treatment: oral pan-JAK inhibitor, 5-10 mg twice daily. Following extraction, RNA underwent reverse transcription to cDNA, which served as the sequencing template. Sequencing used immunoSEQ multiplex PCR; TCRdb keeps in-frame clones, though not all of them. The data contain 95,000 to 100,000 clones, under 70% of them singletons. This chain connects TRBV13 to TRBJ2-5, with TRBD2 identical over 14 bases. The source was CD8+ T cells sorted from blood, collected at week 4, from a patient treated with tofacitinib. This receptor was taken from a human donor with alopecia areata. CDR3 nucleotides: TGTGCCAGCAGCTCACAGTCCCTTGGACTAGCGGGAGGCAAAGAGACCCAGTACTTC. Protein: CASSSQSLGLAGGKETQYF.